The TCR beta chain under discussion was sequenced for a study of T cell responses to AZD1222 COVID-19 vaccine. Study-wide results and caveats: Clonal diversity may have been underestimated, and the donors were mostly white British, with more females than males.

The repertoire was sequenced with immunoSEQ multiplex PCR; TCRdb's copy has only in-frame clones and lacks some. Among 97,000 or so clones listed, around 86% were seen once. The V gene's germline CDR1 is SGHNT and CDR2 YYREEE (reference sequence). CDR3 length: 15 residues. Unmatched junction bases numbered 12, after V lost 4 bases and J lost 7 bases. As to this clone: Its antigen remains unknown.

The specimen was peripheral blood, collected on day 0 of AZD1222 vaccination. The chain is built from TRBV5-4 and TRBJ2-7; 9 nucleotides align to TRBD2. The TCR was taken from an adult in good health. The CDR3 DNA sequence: TGTGCCAGCAGCCCCGACGCGGGGGGGGTGGGGGAGCAGTACTTC. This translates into CASSPDAGGVGEQYF.